The clone carrying this T cell receptor (beta chain) occurred many times. This entry belongs to a study of T-cell reconstitution after alpha-beta-depleted transplantation in children. A TCRbeta library incorporating unique molecular identifiers was prepared. TCRdb reprocessed the PCR reads via MiXCR and lists one record per CDR3 protein. The table has hundreds of thousands of distinct CDR3 sequences, 12% seen once; the top ten hold approximately 2.4%. J gave up 3 bases and V 4 bases, and 6 bases lay outside the gene matches. The germline V gene has CDR1 LGHDT and CDR2 YNNKEL (reference sequence). The CDR3 extends over 15 amino acids.

The sample in question was PBMCs from the stem cell graft donor, obtained from the stem cell graft. The sequence derives from a human donor who donated a stem cell graft to a child with acute lymphoblastic leukemia. V is TRBV3-1 and J is TRBJ2-7; TRBD1 matches 10 bases. This CDR3 is CASSRGQGGIYEQYF. The CDR3 DNA sequence: TGTGCCAGCAGCCGAGGACAGGGGGGAATCTACGAGCAGTACTTC.